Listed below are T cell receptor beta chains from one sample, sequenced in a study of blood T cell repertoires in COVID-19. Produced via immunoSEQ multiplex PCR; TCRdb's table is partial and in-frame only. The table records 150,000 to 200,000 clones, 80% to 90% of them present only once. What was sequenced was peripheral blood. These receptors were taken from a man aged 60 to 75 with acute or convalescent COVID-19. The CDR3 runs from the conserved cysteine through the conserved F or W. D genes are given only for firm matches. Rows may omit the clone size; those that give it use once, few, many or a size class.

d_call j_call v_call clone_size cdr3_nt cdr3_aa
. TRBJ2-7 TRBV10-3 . TGTGCCATCAGTGAGCCGGGGGGCAGGGTGGTCATTGACGAGCAGTACTTC CAISEPGGRVVIDEQYF
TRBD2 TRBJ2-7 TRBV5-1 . TGCGCCAGCAGCCCTACTAGCGGGGGGGTCTACGAGCAGTACTTC CASSPTSGGVYEQYF
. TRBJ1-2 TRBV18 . TGTGCCAGCTCACCTGCGGTGGGCTACACCTTC CASSPAVGYTF
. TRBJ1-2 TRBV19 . TGTGCCAGTAGTATAAGCGGGGAGTATGGCTACACCTTC CASSISGEYGYTF
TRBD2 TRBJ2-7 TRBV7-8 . TGTGCCAGCAGCACCCCCGGACTAGCGGGACCGTACGAGCAGTACTTC CASSTPGLAGPYEQYF
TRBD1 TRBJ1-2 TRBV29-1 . TGCAGCGTTTTTCCCGGGACAGGGGGCTTCGGCTACACCTTC CSVFPGTGGFGYTF
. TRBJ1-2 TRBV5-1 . TGCGCCAGCAGCTTCATACAGGGTATAGACTATGGCTACACCTTC CASSFIQGIDYGYTF
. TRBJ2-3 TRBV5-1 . TGCGCCAGCAGCCCAGTTGGGCGGCAGGGAGGCCCAGATACGCAGTATTTT CASSPVGRQGGPDTQYF
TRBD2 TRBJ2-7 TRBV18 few TGTGCCAGCTCACGAGGACTAGCGGGAGAGTACGAGCAGTACTTC CASSRGLAGEYEQYF
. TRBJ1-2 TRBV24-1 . TGTGCCACCAGTGATTTGAGACAGGCCTATGGCTACACCTTC CATSDLRQAYGYTF
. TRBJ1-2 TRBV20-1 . TGCAGTGCTAGTGGCGATTACTATGGCTACACCTTC CSASGDYYGYTF
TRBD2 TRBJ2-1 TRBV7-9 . TGTGCCAGCAGCCGCCGACTAGCGGGACTTTACAATGAGCAGTTCTTC CASSRRLAGLYNEQFF
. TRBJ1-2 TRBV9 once TGTGCCAGCACCCACGGGGGTGGCTATGGCTACACCTTC CASTHGGGYGYTF
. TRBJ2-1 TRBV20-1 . TGCAGTGCTAGTCTCTACAATGAGCAGTTCTTC CSASLYNEQFF
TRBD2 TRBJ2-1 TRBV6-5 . TGTGCCAGCAGGCCTAGCGGGAGAAGTTACAATGAGCAGTTCTTC CASRPSGRSYNEQFF